The source of this T cell receptor beta chain is a study of PD-1 blockade in classical Hodgkin lymphoma. Whole-study context: Patients in the cohort were put on intravenous nivolumab, 3 mg/kg every 2 weeks.

Relapse was seen in all patients after autologous stem cell transplantation, and brentuximab vedotin exposure was variable. This table comes from immunoSEQ multiplex PCR, and its TCRdb copy is limited to in-frame clones, with some not included. The sample shows 70,000 to 85,000 clones, approximately 94% of them seen only once. The junction had 8 bases not matched to a gene; V was cut back by 6 bases and J by 5 bases. The germline V gene has CDR1 MNHEY and CDR2 SMNVEV (reference sequence). The CDR3 runs to 14 residues. The source is a human donor with classical Hodgkin lymphoma. The rearrangement links TRBV27 to TRBJ2-7, with TRBD1 identical over 9 bases. This specimen consisted of peripheral blood mononuclear cells (PBMCs), obtained at baseline. CDR3 region: CASRTGTGPHEQYF. CDR3 in DNA: TGTGCCAGCAGGACCGGGACAGGGCCCCACGAGCAGTACTTC.